This T cell receptor (beta chain) was identified during a study of T cells in Graves' hyperthyroidism and ophthalmopathy. V was shortened by 10 bases and J by 7 bases, with 12 bases between the two germline ends. Germline CDR1 and CDR2: ENHRY and SYGVKD. The CDR3 has 11 amino acids. It was RNA transcripts that yielded the amplified TCR beta CDR3 regions. First-round RT-PCR targeting the TCR CDR3 was performed with the HTBI primer set. TCRdb recomputed calls from the multiplex PCR reads with MiXCR, one row per CDR3 protein. The sample includes around 600,000 distinct CDR3 sequences, around 13% of them seen just once.

The TCR comes from a woman aged 45-65 years with Graves' ophthalmopathy. The J gene is TRBJ2-3, the V gene TRBV10-3; unclear D gene. The sample was blood. CDR3 protein: CATKLGNTQYF. The CDR3, as DNA: TGTGCCACCAAGTTGGGGAATACGCAGTATTTT.